The 17 T cell receptor beta chains below all came from one sample that was sequenced in a study of blood T cell repertoires in COVID-19. Sequencing used immunoSEQ multiplex PCR; TCRdb keeps in-frame clones, though not all of them. The table shows about 250,000 clones, with approximately 85% occurring only once. Sequenced: peripheral blood. The receptors shown here come from a man in his forties or fifties with active or convalescent COVID-19.

The V gene is TRBV29-1, the J gene TRBJ2-7; 7 bases are a match to TRBD1. Germline V gene data show CDR1 as SQVTM and CDR2 as ANQGSEA. J lost 5 bases, V lost 6 bases, and 4 bases had no gene match. This CDR3 has 11 amino acids. CDR3 sequence: CSVYTGDEQYF. The CDR3 region has the DNA TGCAGCGTGTACACAGGGGACGAGCAGTACTTC.

The chain couples TRBV9 to TRBJ2-2, with D unclear. Looked up from germline, CDR1 is SGDLS and CDR2 is YYNGEE. This CDR3 has 15 residues. V was trimmed by 1 base and J by 5 bases, leaving 12 bases between them. The CDR3 protein is CASSVTGEPTGELFF. The CDR3 bases are TGTGCCAGCAGCGTAACTGGAGAGCCGACCGGGGAGCTGTTTTTT.

V and J are TRBV9 and TRBJ2-5; D unresolved. This CDR3 is 13 amino acids long. Trimming stripped 3 bases from V and 2 bases from J, with 8 bases between. Germline lookup yields CDR1 SGDLS and CDR2 YYNGEE. The CDR3 loop is CASSATVQETQYF. The CDR3 bases are TGTGCCAGCAGCGCCACAGTACAAGAGACCCAGTACTTC.

V gene TRBV2 combines with J gene TRBJ1-1; tentative D call: TRBD1 (6 bases). Per the germline V gene, CDR1 is SNHLY and CDR2 is FYNNEI. V was cut by 7 bases and J by 2 bases, with 11 bases left in between. The CDR3 consists of 13 residues. For the CDR3, the DNA is TGTGCCAGCAAGGGGGTCCAAAACACTGAAGCTTTCTTT. This encodes CASKGVQNTEAFF.

This clone was counted a single time. The rearrangement uses TRBV28 and TRBJ2-1, with 7 bases fitting TRBD2. J gave up 5 bases and V 5 bases, and 6 bases lay outside the gene matches. The germline CDR1 and CDR2 sequences are MDHEN and SYDVKM. This CDR3 contains 14 residues. The CDR3 reads CASSGPSGNNEQFF. The CDR3 DNA is TGTGCCAGCAGTGGACCTAGCGGCAACAATGAGCAGTTCTTC.

For the CDR3, the DNA is TGCGCCAGCAGTGAGAGGGGACAGGGATACTATGGCTACACCTTC. This codes for CASSERGQGYYGYTF. The chain carries TRBV10-2 and TRBJ1-2; 9 nucleotides agree with TRBD1. The CDR3 runs to 15 residues. The germline gives CDR1 WSHSY, CDR2 SAAADI. V trimming: 2 bases; J trimming: 3 bases; junction bases outside the gene matches: 4.

This sequence joins TRBV20-1 and TRBJ1-2, with 7 bases aligning to TRBD1. CDR3 length: 13 amino acids. The V and J ends lost 5 bases and 5 bases, in that order; junction bases with no gene match: 8. The germline V gene has CDR1 DFQATT and CDR2 SNEGSKA (reference sequence). CDR3 sequence (DNA): TGCAGTGCTCGTGAACAGGGGCGGTATGGCTACACCTTC. Translating gives CSAREQGRYGYTF.

The chain couples TRBV15 to TRBJ2-3; tentative D call: TRBD1 (5 bases). V lost 2 bases and J lost 2, with 8 bases in between. Germline-derived CDR1 and CDR2 are LNHNV and YYDKDF (reference sequence). The CDR3 length is 14 residues. CDR3 nucleotides: TGTGCCACCAGCAGACAGGGTGCCACAGATACGCAGTATTTT. Its protein is CATSRQGATDTQYF.

The sample holds one count of this clone. The chain uses TRBV5-1 and TRBJ2-1, with 10 bases matching TRBD2. This CDR3 has 15 amino acids. After removal of 0 bases from V and 6 bases from J, the junction contained 3 bases not matched to a gene. From germline, CDR1 is SGHRS and CDR2 YFSETQ. As DNA, the CDR3 is TGCGCCAGCAGCTTGGGTAGCGGGAGGTCCAATGAGCAGTTCTTC. It encodes CASSLGSGRSNEQFF. The full variable domain, its missing parts supplied by reference TRBV5-1 and TRBJ2-1, is KAGVTQTPRYLIKTRGQQVTLSCSPISGHRSVSWYQQTPGQGLQFLFEYFSETQRNKGNFPGRFSGRQFSNSRSEMNVSTLELGDSALYLCASSLGSGRSNEQFFGPGTRLTVL.

V gene TRBV30 combines with J gene TRBJ2-2; D possibly corresponds to TRBD1 (5 bases). The CDR3 runs 13 residues. CDR1 and CDR2 (germline): GTSNPN, SVGIG (reference sequence). Deletions cut 7 bases from V and 4 bases from J, with 13 bases between. CDR3: CAYDRISTGELFF. The CDR3 coding sequence is TGTGCCTATGACAGAATTTCCACCGGGGAGCTGTTTTTT.

The chain links TRBV5-1 to TRBJ2-1; D might be TRBD1 (6 bases). This CDR3 contains 15 residues. CDR1 and CDR2 from the germline V gene are SGHRS and YFSETQ. V was clipped by 0 bases and J by 6 bases, with 13 bases between them. CDR3 nucleotide sequence: TGCGCCAGCAGCTTGGTGGCAGGGGCTCGCAATGAGCAGTTCTTC. Translation gives CASSLVAGARNEQFF. The full variable domain, with the rest looked up from reference TRBV5-1 and TRBJ2-1, is KAGVTQTPRYLIKTRGQQVTLSCSPISGHRSVSWYQQTPGQGLQFLFEYFSETQRNKGNFPGRFSGRQFSNSRSEMNVSTLELGDSALYLCASSLVAGARNEQFFGPGTRLTVL.

A single count supports this clone. The chain carries TRBV25-1 and TRBJ2-7; D might be TRBD2 (5 bases). The CDR3 runs 15 residues. Trimming pared 2 bases from V and 3 bases from J, leaving 14 bases between. Looked up from germline, CDR1 is MGHDK and CDR2 is SYGVNS. CDR3 DNA: TGTGCCAGCAGTGAACGGGGAACGGAAGTCTACGAGCAGTACTTC. It codes for CASSERGTEVYEQYF.

The CDR3 reads CASSVSLAGEGQETQYF. The DNA for the CDR3 is TGTGCCAGCAGCGTAAGCCTAGCGGGAGAAGGTCAAGAGACCCAGTACTTC. This chain connects TRBV9 to TRBJ2-5; 10 bases are shared with TRBD2. V gave up 1 base and J gave up 2 bases; unmatched junction bases: 8. The CDR3 has 17 amino acids. From germline, CDR1 is SGDLS and CDR2 YYNGEE.

V gene TRBV11-2 combines with J gene TRBJ2-2; 7 bases match TRBD1. Germline loops: CDR1 SGHAT, CDR2 FQNNGV. The CDR3 extends over 14 amino acids. Unmatched junction bases numbered 4, after V lost 7 bases and J lost 2 bases. Written as DNA, the CDR3 is TGTGCCAGCAAAAGGGACAGCAACACCGGGGAGCTGTTTTTT. Amino acids: CASKRDSNTGELFF.

The chain links TRBV15 to TRBJ2-5; 11 bases map to TRBD1. The V segment lost 3 bases and the J segment 2 bases; nucleotides outside the gene matches: 5. The germline V gene has CDR1 LNHNV and CDR2 YYDKDF (reference sequence). This CDR3 contains 16 residues. This CDR3 is CATSSPDRGLQETQYF. CDR3 in DNA: TGTGCCACCAGCAGCCCGGACAGGGGGCTGCAAGAGACCCAGTACTTC.

This clone has just one count. The chain is built from TRBV27 and TRBJ1-6; D not certain. This CDR3 region has 13 residues. Trimming stripped 8 bases from V and 6 bases from J, with 11 bases between. Germline CDR1 is MNHEY and CDR2 is SMNVEV (reference sequence). This CDR3 is CASSGSLNSPLHF. As DNA, the CDR3 is TGTGCCAGCTCCGGGAGCCTTAATTCACCCCTCCACTTT.

J is TRBJ1-4 and V is TRBV7-9; no definite D call. The germline V gene has CDR1 SEHNR and CDR2 FQNEAQ (reference sequence). The CDR3 covers 17 residues. V was pared by 4 bases and J by 0 bases, with 15 bases between. The CDR3 loop reads CASSSPPGVTTNEKLFF. CDR3 DNA sequence: TGTGCCAGCAGCTCGCCCCCGGGAGTCACAACTAATGAAAAACTGTTTTTT. Full variable domain (outside the CDR3, taken from reference TRBV7-9 and TRBJ1-4): DTGVSQNPRHKITKRGQNVTFRCDPISEHNRLYWYRQTLGQGPEFLTYFQNEAQLEKSRLLSDRFSAERPKGSFSTLEIQRTEQGDSAMYLCASSSPPGVTTNEKLFFGSGTQLSVL.